This TCR beta chain was found in a study of cytomegalovirus exposure and HLA in healthy donors. Points from the study as a whole: The study designated 160 or so TCR beta chains cytomegalovirus-associated.

In the case of this clone: The antigen remains unidentified.

The CDR3 contains 15 residues. The germline CDR1 and CDR2 sequences are LNHDA and SQIVND (reference sequence). Losses at the gene ends were 5 bases for V and 1 base for J; bases not matched to a gene: 6. Primers included in the PCR were 60 Vbeta and 13 Jbeta primers. The table came from immunoSEQ multiplex PCR; TCRdb's copy has only in-frame clones and leaves some out. Counted here are tens of thousands of clones, approximately 77% occurring once; the ten biggest clones make up around 9.1%. The V gene is TRBV19, the J gene TRBJ2-7, with TRBD1 matching 9 bases. Sequencing was done on a sample of PBMCs. The receptor was derived from a woman aged 50 to 60 in good health and CMV-seronegative. This CDR3 is CASSSPGQGSYEQYF. DNA of the CDR3: TGTGCCAGTAGTTCACCGGGACAGGGTTCCTACGAGCAGTACTTC. The full variable domain, with the rest looked up from reference TRBV19 and TRBJ2-7, is DGGITQSPKYLFRKEGQNVTLSCEQNLNHDAMYWYRQDPGQGLRLIYYSQIVNDFQKGDIAEGYSVSREKKESFPLTVTSAQKNPTAFYLCASSSPGQGSYEQYFGPGTRLTVT.